This section outlines one T cell receptor beta chain sequence together with its context. The data derive from a study of cytomegalovirus exposure and HLA in healthy donors. The PCR employed 60 Vbeta primers together with 13 Jbeta primers. Only in-frame clones appear in the TCRdb table, and some are missing; sequencing was by immunoSEQ multiplex PCR. The sample has 200,000 or so clones; about 80% are singletons. The CDR3 is 14 residues long. The germline V gene has CDR1 MDHEN and CDR2 SYDVKM. Trimming removed 6 bases from V and 0 bases from J, with 9 bases in between. This receptor was obtained from a man between 18 and 29 years old in good health and CMV-seronegative. The sequencing sample was made of PBMCs. The chain joins TRBV28 to TRBJ1-3; weak D call: TRBD1 (5 bases). This CDR3 reads CASRRQPSGNTIYF. The CDR3 nucleotides are TGTGCCAGCAGGCGACAGCCCTCTGGAAACACCATATATTTT.